A selection of T cell receptor beta chains follows, all from one sample in a study of blood T cell repertoires in COVID-19. The assay was immunoSEQ multiplex PCR, and TCRdb's table has in-frame clones only and misses some. Of 150,000 to 200,000 clones listed, over 80% are singletons. Sequenced material: PBMCs or T cells enriched from blood (not recorded which). These receptors were taken from a woman aged 60-70 years who had recovered from COVID-19. Each CDR3 is given with its conserved first and last residue. Each record gives: clone size, D gene, CDR3 length, V gene, J gene, CDR3 DNA, CDR3 protein. D genes are given only for firm matches. Clone size, where shown, is once, few, many, or a class for clones that have expanded.

-	-	15	TRBV19	TRBJ1-5	TGTGCCAGTATGGGGGGGGCTTGGAGCAATCAGCCCCAGCATTTT	CASMGGAWSNQPQHF
-	TRBD1	13	TRBV27	TRBJ1-1	TGTGCCAGCCAGGGGGCTTTGAACACTGAAGCTTTCTTT	CASQGALNTEAFF
-	-	13	TRBV19	TRBJ2-3	TGTGCCAGTATGAAGCGGTCTTCAGATACGCAGTATTTT	CASMKRSSDTQYF
-	TRBD1	14	TRBV19	TRBJ1-5	TGTGCCAGTAGGCAGACAGGGAGAAGACAGCCCCAGCATTTT	CASRQTGRRQPQHF
few	-	13	TRBV2	TRBJ2-7	TGTGCCAGCAGTGAAGGCGGAGGGGACGAGCAGTACTTC	CASSEGGGDEQYF
-	TRBD2	15	TRBV7-9	TRBJ2-5	TGTGCCAGCAGCTTAAGTAGCGGGGGGGCGAAGACCCAGTACTTC	CASSLSSGGAKTQYF
-	-	15	TRBV9	TRBJ2-6	TGTGCCAGCAGCGTAGCGGGTTCTGGGGCCAACGTCCTGACTTTC	CASSVAGSGANVLTF
-	TRBD1	16	TRBV5-4	TRBJ1-6	TGTGCCAGCAGCTTGGGCGGGACAGCCCATAATTCACCCCTCCACTTT	CASSLGGTAHNSPLHF
few	-	15	TRBV19	TRBJ2-2	TGTGCCAGTAGTATATCAGGGGCGGGCACCGGGGAGCTGTTTTTT	CASSISGAGTGELFF
-	TRBD2	14	TRBV7-3	TRBJ2-1	TGTGCCAGCAGCCCCAGACTAGCGGGGGGTGAGCAGTTCTTC	CASSPRLAGGEQFF
-	-	16	TRBV14	TRBJ1-6	TGTGCCAGCAGCCAAGACTTACAGGCGACTAATTCACCCCTCCACTTT	CASSQDLQATNSPLHF
-	-	13	TRBV9	TRBJ2-4	TGTGCCAGCAGCGCCCGGGCGGGGAACATTCAGTACTTC	CASSARAGNIQYF
-	-	13	TRBV29-1	TRBJ1-1	TGCAGCGTTGAAAACAGGGACAACGGTGAAGCTTTCTTT	CSVENRDNGEAFF
-	-	12	TRBV5-1	TRBJ1-2	TGCGCCAGCAACGAGGGAAACTATGGCTACACCTTC	CASNEGNYGYTF
-	-	14	TRBV19	TRBJ2-2	TGTGCCAGTAGTTTCAGGGAAGGGATCGGGGAGCTGTTTTTT	CASSFREGIGELFF
-	TRBD1	14	TRBV6-5	TRBJ1-4	TGTGCCAGCAGACTGGGACAGTCTAATGAAAAACTGTTTTTT	CASRLGQSNEKLFF
once	-	16	TRBV15	TRBJ2-7	TGTGCCACCAGCAGAGGCGGATCAGGGGCCCTTTATGGGCAGTACTTC	CATSRGGSGALYGQYF
-	TRBD1	12	TRBV6-5	TRBJ1-2	TGTGCCACCAAGGACAGGCGCGATGGCTACACCTTC	CATKDRRDGYTF
-	-	15	TRBV5-4	TRBJ2-3	TGTGCCAGCAGACAAAGCGGAGCTAGCACAGATACGCAGTATTTT	CASRQSGASTDTQYF
-	-	15	TRBV4-2	TRBJ1-2	TGTGCCAGCAGCCAAGCAAAGGGGGGGGGCTATGGCTACACCTTC	CASSQAKGGGYGYTF